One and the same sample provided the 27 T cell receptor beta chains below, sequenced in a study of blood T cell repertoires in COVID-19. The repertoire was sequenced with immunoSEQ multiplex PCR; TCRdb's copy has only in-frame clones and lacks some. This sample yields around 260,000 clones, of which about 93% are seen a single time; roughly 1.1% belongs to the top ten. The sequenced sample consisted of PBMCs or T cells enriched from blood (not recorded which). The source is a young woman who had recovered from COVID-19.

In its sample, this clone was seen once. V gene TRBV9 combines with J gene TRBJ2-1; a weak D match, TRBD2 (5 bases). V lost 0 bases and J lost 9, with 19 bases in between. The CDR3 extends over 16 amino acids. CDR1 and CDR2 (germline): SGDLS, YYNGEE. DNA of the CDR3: TGTGCCAGCAGCGTAGCTACGCGGGTCATCAGAGGTGAGCAGTTCTTC. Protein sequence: CASSVATRVIRGEQFF.

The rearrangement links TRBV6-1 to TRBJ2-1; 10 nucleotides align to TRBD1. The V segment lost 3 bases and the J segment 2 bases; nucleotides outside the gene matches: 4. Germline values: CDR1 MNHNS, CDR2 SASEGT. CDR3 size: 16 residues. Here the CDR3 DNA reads TGTGCCAGCAGTGATGGACAGGGGGGAGCCTACAATGAGCAGTTCTTC. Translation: CASSDGQGGAYNEQFF.

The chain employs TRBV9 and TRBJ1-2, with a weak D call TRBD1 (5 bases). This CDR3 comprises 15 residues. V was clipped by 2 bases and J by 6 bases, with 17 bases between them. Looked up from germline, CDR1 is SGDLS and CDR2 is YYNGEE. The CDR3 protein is CASSVPPDSPNGYTF. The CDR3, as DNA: TGTGCCAGCAGCGTCCCTCCAGACAGTCCAAATGGCTACACCTTC.

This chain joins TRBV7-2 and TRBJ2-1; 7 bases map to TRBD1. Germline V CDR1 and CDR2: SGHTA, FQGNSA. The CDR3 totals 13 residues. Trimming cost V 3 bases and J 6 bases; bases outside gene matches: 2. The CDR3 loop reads CASSFDRANEQFF. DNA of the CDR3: TGTGCCAGCAGCTTTGACAGGGCCAATGAGCAGTTCTTC.

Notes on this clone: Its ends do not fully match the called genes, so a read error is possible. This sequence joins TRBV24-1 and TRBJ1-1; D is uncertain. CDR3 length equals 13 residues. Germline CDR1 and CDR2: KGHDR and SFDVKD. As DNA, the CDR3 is TGTGCCGCCAGTGGTGCGCCGTCCGGTGAAGCTTTCTTT. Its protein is CAASGAPSGEAFF.

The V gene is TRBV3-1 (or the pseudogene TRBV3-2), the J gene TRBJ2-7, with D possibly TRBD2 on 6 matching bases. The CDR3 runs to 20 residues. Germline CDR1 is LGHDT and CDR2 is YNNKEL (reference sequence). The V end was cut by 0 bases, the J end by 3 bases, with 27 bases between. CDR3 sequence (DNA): TGTGCCAGCAGCCAAGATTGGGGACTTTCGGGAGTAGGAAAAGACTACGAGCAGTACTTC. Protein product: CASSQDWGLSGVGKDYEQYF.

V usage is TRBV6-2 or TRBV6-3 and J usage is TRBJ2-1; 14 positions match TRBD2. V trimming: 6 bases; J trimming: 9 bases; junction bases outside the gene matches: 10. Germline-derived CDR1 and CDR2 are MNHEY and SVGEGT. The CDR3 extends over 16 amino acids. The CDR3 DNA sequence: TGTGCCAGCAGCCGAACGACTAGCGGGAGGGCTAGTGAGCAGTTCTTC. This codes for CASSRTTSGRASEQFF.

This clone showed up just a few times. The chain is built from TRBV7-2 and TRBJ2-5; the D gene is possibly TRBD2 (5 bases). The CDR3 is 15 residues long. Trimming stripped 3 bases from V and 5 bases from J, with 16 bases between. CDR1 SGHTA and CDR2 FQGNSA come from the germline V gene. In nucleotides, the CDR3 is TGTGCCAGCAGCTTCGAGACACCGCCGGGGGAGACCCAGTACTTC. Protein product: CASSFETPPGETQYF.

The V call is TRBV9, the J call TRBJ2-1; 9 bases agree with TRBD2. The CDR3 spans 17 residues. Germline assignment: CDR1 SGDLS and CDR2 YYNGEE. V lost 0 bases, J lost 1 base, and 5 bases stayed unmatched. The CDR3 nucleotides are TGTGCCAGCAGCGTAGAAGGTAGCGGGAGTTCCTACAATGAGCAGTTCTTC. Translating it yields CASSVEGSGSSYNEQFF.

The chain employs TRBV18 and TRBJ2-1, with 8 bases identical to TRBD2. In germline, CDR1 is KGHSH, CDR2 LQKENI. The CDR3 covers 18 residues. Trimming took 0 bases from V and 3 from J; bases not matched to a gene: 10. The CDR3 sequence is CASSPPRGAGVSYNEQFF. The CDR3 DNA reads TGTGCCAGCTCACCACCGAGGGGAGCGGGAGTTAGCTACAATGAGCAGTTCTTC.

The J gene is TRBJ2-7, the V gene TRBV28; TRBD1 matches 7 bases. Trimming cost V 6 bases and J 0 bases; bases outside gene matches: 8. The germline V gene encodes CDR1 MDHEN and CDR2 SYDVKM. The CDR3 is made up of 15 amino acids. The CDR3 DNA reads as TGTGCCAGCAGCGCTCCCGGGACAGTCTCCTACGAGCAGTACTTC. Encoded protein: CASSAPGTVSYEQYF.

The CDR3 region is CASSLEHSNQPQHF. In nucleotides, the CDR3 is TGTGCCAGCAGCTTGGAACATAGCAATCAGCCCCAGCATTTT. The genes are TRBV5-8 and TRBJ1-5; D is unresolved. Germline loops: CDR1 SGHTS, CDR2 YDEGEE. V was clipped by 0 bases and J by 0 bases, with 4 bases between them. The CDR3 has 14 residues.

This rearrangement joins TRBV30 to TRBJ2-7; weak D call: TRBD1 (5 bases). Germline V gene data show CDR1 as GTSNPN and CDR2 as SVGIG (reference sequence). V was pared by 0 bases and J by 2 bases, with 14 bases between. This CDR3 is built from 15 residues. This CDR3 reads CAWSVQAYTTYEQYF. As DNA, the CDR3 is TGTGCCTGGAGTGTACAGGCCTACACCACCTACGAGCAGTACTTC. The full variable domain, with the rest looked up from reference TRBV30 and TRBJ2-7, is SQTIHQWPATLVQPVGSPLSLECTVEGTSNPNLYWYRQAAGRGLQLLFYSVGIGQISSEVPQNLSASRPQDRQFILSSKKLLLSDSGFYLCAWSVQAYTTYEQYFGPGTRLTVT.

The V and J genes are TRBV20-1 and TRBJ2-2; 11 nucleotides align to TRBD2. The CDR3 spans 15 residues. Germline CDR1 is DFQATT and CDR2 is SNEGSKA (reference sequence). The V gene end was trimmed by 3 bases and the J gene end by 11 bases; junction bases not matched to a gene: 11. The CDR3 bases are TGCAGTGCTAGTGTAGCGGGAGGGCTAATGCGAGAGCTGTTTTTT. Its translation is CSASVAGGLMRELFF.

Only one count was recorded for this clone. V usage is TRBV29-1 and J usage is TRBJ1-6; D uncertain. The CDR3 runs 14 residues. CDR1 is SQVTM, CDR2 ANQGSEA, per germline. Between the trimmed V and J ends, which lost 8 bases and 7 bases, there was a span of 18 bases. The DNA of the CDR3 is TGCAGCCCCAAAGGGCGGGGTTTGAATTCACCCCTCCACTTT. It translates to CSPKGRGLNSPLHF.

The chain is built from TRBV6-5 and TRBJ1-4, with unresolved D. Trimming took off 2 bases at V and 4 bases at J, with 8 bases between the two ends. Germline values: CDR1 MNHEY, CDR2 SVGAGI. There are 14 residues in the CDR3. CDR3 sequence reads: CASSYAYSNEKLFF. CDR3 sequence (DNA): TGTGCCAGCAGTTACGCCTACAGTAATGAAAAACTGTTTTTT.

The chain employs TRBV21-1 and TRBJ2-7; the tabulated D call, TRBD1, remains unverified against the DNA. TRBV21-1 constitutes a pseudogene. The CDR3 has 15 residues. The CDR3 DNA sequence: TGTGCCAGCAGCAAAGGATCAGGGGACTCCTACGAGCAGTACTTC. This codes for CASSKGSGDSYEQYF.

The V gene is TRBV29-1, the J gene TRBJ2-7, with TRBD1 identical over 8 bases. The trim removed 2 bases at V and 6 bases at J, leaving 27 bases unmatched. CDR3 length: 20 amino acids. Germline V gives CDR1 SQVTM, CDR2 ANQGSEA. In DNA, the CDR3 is TGCAGCGTTGAACCAAAGGGGACAGGAAAGCCGGGACTTACCTTACGCGAGCAGTACTTC. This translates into CSVEPKGTGKPGLTLREQYF.

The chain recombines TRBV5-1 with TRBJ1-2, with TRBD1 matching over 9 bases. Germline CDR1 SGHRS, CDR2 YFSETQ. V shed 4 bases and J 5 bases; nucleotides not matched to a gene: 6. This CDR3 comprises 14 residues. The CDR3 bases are TGCGCCAGCAGCGGCGAAGACAGGGGGTATGGCTACACCTTC. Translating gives CASSGEDRGYGYTF.

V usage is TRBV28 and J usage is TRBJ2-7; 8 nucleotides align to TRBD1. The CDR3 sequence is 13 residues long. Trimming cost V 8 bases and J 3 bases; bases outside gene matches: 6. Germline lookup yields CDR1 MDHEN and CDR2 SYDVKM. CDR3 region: CASRGQARYEQYF. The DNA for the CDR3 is TGTGCCAGCCGGGGACAGGCGCGCTACGAGCAGTACTTC.

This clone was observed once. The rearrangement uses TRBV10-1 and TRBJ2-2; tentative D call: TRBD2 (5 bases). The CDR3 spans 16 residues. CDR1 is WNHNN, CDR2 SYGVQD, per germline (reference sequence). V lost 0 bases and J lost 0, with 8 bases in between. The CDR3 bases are TGCGCCAGCAGTGAGTCTGAGCGGCCGAACACCGGGGAGCTGTTTTTT. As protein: CASSESERPNTGELFF.

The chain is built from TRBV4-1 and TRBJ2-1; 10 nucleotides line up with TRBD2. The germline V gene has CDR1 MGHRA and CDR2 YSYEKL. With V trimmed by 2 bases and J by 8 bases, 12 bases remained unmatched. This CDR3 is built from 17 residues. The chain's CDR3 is CASSQPHPGLARDEQFF. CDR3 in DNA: TGCGCCAGCAGCCAACCACACCCGGGACTAGCGAGGGATGAGCAGTTCTTC.

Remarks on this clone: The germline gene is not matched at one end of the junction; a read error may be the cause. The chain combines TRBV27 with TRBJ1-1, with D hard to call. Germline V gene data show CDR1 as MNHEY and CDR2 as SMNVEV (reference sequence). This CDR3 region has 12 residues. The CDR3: CASGFSGTEAFF. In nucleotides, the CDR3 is TGTGCCAGCGGTTTCAGTGGCACTGAAGCTTTCTTT.

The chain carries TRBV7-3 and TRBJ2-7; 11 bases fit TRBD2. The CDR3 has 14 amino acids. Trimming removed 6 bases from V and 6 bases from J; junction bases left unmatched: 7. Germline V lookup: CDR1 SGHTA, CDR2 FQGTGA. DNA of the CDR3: TGTGCCAGCAGTAAAGCCGGGACTAGCGGCGAGCAGTACTTC. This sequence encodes CASSKAGTSGEQYF.

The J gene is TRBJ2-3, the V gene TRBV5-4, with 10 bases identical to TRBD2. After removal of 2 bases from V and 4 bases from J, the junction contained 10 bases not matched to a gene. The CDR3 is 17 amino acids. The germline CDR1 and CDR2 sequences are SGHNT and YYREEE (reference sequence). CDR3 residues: CASSFGPTGLASDTQYF. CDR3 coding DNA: TGTGCCAGCAGCTTTGGGCCAACGGGACTAGCGTCAGATACGCAGTATTTT.

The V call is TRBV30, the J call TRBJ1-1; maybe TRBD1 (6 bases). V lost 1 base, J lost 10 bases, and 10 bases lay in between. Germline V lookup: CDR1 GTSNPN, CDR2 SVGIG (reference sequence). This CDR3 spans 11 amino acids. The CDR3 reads CAWSEGGGAFF. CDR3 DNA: TGTGCCTGGAGTGAGGGAGGGGGAGCTTTCTTT.

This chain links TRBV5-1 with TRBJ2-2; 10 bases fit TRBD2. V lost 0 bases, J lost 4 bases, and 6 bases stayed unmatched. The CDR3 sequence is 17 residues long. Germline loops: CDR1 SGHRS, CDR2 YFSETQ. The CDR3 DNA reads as TGCGCCAGCAGCTTGGAGGCTAGCGGGAGAATCACCGGGGAGCTGTTTTTT. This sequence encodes CASSLEASGRITGELFF.